This TCR beta chain derives from a study of early T cells in non-severe SARS-CoV-2 infection. About the research overall: Bulk RNA isolated from unsorted whole blood underwent sequencing; chains were not paired.

Each single cDNA molecule received a unique molecular identifier. TCRdb processed the 5' RACE reads anew with MiXCR; each CDR3 protein has one entry. The sample carries roughly 34,000 distinct CDR3 sequences, 5.5% to 8% recorded once. This clonotype was found many times. Its antigen remains unidentified. The V gene's germline CDR1 is SQVTM and CDR2 ANQGSEA. The J segment lost 2 bases and the V segment lost 3 bases, leaving 11 bases of the junction unmatched. The CDR3 length is 16 residues. Broader study findings: Private and CD4 specificities were missed by VDJdb matching, skewed to anti-spike CD8.

The TCR was taken from an adult who was a healthcare worker with PCR-confirmed SARS-CoV-2 infection or an uninfected control (not recorded which). The input for sequencing was whole blood, taken at baseline. The chain combines TRBV29-1 with TRBJ1-1, with TRBD1 identical over 8 bases. CDR3 loop: CSVEVEDRDINTEAFF. The CDR3 nucleotides are TGCAGCGTTGAGGTGGAGGACAGGGACATCAACACTGAAGCTTTCTTT.